This T cell receptor (beta chain) was captured in a study of blood T cell repertoires in COVID-19. The germline V and J ends were trimmed by 1 base and 4 bases, with 16 bases remaining between them. The CDR3 loop spans 16 amino acids. CDR1 is SGHDN and CDR2 is FVKESK in the germline V gene. Profiled with immunoSEQ multiplex PCR; TCRdb holds only in-frame clones, not every one. The sample has 200,000 or so clones, about 82% seen once. The chain couples TRBV14 to TRBJ2-5; maybe TRBD1 (5 bases). The TCR was taken from a woman of 80 years or more with acute or convalescent COVID-19. What was sequenced was peripheral blood. CDR3 sequence (DNA): TGTGCCAGCAGCCAAGCCAGGGATCAATTTACAGAGACCCAGTACTTC. It translates to CASSQARDQFTETQYF.